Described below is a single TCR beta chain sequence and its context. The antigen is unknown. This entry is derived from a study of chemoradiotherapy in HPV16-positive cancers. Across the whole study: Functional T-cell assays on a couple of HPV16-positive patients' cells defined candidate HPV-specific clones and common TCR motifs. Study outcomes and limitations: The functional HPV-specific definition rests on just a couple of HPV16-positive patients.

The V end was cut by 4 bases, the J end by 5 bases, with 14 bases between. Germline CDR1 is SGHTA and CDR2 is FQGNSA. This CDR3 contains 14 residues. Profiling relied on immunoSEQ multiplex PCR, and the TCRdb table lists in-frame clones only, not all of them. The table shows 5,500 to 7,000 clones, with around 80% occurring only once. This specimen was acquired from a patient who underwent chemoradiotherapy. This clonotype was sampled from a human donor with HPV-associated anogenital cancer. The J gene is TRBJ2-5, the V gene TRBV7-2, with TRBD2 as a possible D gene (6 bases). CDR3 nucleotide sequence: TGTGCCAGCAGCTCCGGCGGGGCCCAGGAGACCCAGTACTTC. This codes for CASSSGGAQETQYF.